The present entry profiles one T cell receptor (beta chain) with its context. These data are taken from a study of blood T cell repertoires in COVID-19. Whole-study context: Sample material is recorded as cDNA or gDNA derived from T cells, B-cell-depleted T cells, or PBMCs.

This CDR3 has 15 amino acids. The germline V gene encodes CDR1 LGHNT and CDR2 FRNRAP. Trimming took off 2 bases at V and 4 bases at J, with 12 bases between the two ends. The assay was immunoSEQ multiplex PCR, and TCRdb's table has in-frame clones only and misses some. This table holds around 220,000 clones, 75% to 95% found once. Cohorts were determined from participant-reported clinical history. This chain connects TRBV12-5 to TRBJ1-5; weak D call: TRBD1 (6 bases). The sample comprised PBMCs or T cells enriched from blood (not recorded which). The receptor was isolated from a woman under 30 who had recovered from COVID-19. The CDR3 sequence is CASGLSLGANQPQHF. Written as DNA, the CDR3 is TGTGCTAGTGGTTTGAGTTTGGGGGCAAATCAGCCCCAGCATTTT. Looking up the rest from reference TRBV12-5 and TRBJ1-5 gives the full variable domain: DARVTQTPRHKVTEMGQEVTMRCQPILGHNTVFWYRQTMMQGLELLAYFRNRAPLDDSGMPKDRFSAEMPDATLATLKIQPSEPRDSAVYFCASGLSLGANQPQHFGDGTRLSIL.